Sequencing of this T cell receptor beta chain was carried out in a study of patients and donors after allogeneic stem cell transplantation (dated by TCRdb to the early 2020s). A word on this clonotype: What this receptor recognizes is not known. Within one base of it there is no much larger clone, and no base qualities were kept.

The method was RT-PCR. Data came from a NextSeq 550. TCRdb reprocessed the public reads (quality trimming at Q25 with fastp, clone calling with MiXCR) and kept in-frame beta chains. Entries that share a CDR3 protein sequence are merged under the most common genes and DNA. This sample lists some 960,000 distinct CDR3 sequences; more than 15% were detected once. Together, the top ten hold about 6% of the sample. This receptor was obtained from a human donor who was either an allogeneic HSCT recipient or a stem cell or donor lymphocyte infusion donor (not recorded which). It is not recorded whose cells these are; they may come from a transplant donor. Specimen: blood, either unsorted or a sorted T cell fraction (not recorded which).

CDR3 reads: CASSSSRDGLTGELFF. The DNA sequence reads TGTGCCAGCAGCTCCAGCCGGGACGGTCTAACCGGGGAGCTGTTTTTT. The rearrangement combines TRBV7-2 with TRBJ2-2, with the D assignment possibly TRBD1 or TRBD2, given 5 matching bases for each. CDR1 and CDR2, looked up from the germline V gene, are SGHTA and FQGNSA. V gives up 4 bases and J gives up 5 bases, and the segment between their germline ends measures 17 bases. The CDR3 sequence holds 16 residues, the cysteine and phenylalanine included. The retained sequence is limited to the CDR3, 48 bases, with the frame set at the first base.